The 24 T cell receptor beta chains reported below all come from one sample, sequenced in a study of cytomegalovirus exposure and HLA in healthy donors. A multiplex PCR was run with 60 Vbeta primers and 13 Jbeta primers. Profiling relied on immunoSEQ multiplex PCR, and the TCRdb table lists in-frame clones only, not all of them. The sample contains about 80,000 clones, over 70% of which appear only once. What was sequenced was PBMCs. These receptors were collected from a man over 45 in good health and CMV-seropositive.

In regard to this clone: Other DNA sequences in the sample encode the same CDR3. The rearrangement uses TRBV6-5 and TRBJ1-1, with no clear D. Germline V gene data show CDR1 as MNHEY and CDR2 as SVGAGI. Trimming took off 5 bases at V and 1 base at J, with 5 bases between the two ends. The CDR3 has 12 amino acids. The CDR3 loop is CASSRGNTEAFF. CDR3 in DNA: TGTGCCAGCAGTCGGGGGAACACTGAAGCTTTCTTT.

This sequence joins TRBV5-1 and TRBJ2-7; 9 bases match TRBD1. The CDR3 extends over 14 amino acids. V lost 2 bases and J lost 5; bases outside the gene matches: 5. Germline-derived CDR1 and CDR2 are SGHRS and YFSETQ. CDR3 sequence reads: CASSLRTGDHEQYF. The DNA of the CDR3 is TGCGCCAGCAGCTTACGGACAGGGGACCACGAGCAGTACTTC.

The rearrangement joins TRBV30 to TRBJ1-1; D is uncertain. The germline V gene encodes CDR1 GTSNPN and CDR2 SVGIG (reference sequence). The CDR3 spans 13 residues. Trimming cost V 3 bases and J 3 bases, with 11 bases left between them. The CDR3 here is CAWSAGRDTEAFF. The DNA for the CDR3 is TGTGCCTGGAGCGCCGGGAGGGACACTGAAGCTTTCTTT.

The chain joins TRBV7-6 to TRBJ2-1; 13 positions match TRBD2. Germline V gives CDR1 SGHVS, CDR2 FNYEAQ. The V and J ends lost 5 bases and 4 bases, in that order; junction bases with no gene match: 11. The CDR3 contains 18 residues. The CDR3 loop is CASSQRLAGGLEYNEQFF. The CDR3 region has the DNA TGTGCCAGCAGCCAGAGACTAGCGGGAGGATTGGAGTACAATGAGCAGTTCTTC.

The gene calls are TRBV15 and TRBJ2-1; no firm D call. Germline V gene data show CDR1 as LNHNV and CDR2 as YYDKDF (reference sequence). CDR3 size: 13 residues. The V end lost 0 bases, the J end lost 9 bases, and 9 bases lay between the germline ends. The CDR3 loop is CATSRDSGSEQFF. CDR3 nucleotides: TGTGCCACCAGCAGAGATTCGGGTAGTGAGCAGTTCTTC.

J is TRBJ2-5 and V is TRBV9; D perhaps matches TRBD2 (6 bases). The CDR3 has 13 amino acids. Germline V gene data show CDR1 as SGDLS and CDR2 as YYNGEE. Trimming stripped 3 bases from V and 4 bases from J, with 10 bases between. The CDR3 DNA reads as TGTGCCAGCAGCGGGACTACGGGAGAGACCCAGTACTTC. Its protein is CASSGTTGETQYF.

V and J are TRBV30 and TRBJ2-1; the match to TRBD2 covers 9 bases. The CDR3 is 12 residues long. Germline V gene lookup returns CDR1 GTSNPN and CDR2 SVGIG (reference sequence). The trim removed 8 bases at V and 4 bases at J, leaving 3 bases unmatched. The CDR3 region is CAGSGGYNEQFF. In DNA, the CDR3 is TGTGCCGGAAGCGGGGGGTACAATGAGCAGTTCTTC. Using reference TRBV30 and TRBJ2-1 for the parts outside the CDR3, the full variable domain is SQTIHQWPATLVQPVGSPLSLECTVEGTSNPNLYWYRQAAGRGLQLLFYSVGIGQISSEVPQNLSASRPQDRQFILSSKKLLLSDSGFYLCAGSGGYNEQFFGPGTRLTVL.

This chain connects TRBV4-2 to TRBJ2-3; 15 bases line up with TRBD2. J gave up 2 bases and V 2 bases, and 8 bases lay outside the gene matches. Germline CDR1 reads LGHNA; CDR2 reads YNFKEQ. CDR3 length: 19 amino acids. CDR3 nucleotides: TGTGCCAGCAGCCAACCCGGGACTAGCGGGAGGTACTCCACAGATACGCAGTATTTT. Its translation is CASSQPGTSGRYSTDTQYF.

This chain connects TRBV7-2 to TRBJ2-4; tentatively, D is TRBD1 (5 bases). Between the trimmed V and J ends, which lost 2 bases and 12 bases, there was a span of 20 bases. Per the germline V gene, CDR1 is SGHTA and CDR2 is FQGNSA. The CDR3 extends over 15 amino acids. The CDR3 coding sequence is TGTGCCAGCAGCTTATCAGGGATTGCCGAAGACAGTCAGTACTTC. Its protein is CASSLSGIAEDSQYF.

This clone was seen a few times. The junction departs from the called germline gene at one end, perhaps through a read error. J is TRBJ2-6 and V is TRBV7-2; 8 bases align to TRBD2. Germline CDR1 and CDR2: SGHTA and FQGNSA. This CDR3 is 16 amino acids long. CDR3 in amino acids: CASSLRVWRGANGLTF. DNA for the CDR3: TGTGCCAGCAGCTTACGGGTTTGGCGGGGGGCCAACGGCCTGACTTTC. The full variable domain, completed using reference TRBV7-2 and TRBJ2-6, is GAGVSQSPSNKVTEKGKDVELRCDPISGHTALYWYRQSLGQGLEFLIYFQGNSAPDKSGLPSDRFSAERTGGSVSTLTIQRTQQEDSAVYLCASSLRVWRGANGLTFGAGSRLTVL.

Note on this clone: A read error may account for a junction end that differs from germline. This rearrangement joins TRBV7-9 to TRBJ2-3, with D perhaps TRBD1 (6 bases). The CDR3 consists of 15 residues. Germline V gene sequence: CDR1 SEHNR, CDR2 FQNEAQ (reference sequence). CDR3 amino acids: CSSRGWGAQGDTQYF. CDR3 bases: TGTTCCAGCAGGGGCTGGGGCGCACAGGGAGATACGCAGTATTTT.

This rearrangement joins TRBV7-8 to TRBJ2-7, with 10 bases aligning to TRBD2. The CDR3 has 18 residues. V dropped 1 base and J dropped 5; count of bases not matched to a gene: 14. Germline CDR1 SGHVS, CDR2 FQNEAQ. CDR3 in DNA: TGTGCCAGCAGCTTAGTTCAGGGGGCTAGCGGGAGAGGAGACGAGCAGTACTTC. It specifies CASSLVQGASGRGDEQYF.

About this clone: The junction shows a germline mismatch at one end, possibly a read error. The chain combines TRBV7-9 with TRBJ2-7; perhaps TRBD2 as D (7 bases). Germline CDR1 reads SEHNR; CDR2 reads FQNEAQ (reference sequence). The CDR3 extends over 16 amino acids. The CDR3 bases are TGTTCCAGCAATAGCAGGGGAAGCGGGGATTCCTACGAGCAGTACTTC. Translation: CSSNSRGSGDSYEQYF.

CDR3 coding DNA: TGTGCCAGCAGCCAAGATGCAGGGGCGGAAAAACTGTTTTTT. It is translated as CASSQDAGAEKLFF. This chain joins TRBV4-2 and TRBJ1-4, with a weak D call TRBD1 (6 bases). Germline CDR1 reads LGHNA; CDR2 reads YNFKEQ. CDR3 size: 14 residues. The germline V and J ends were trimmed by 0 bases and 8 bases, with 10 bases remaining between them.

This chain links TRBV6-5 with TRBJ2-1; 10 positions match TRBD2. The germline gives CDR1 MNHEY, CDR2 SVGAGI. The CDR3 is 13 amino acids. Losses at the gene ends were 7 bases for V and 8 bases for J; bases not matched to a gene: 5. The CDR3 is CASKEAGGDEQFF. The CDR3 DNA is TGTGCCAGCAAAGAAGCGGGAGGGGATGAGCAGTTCTTC.

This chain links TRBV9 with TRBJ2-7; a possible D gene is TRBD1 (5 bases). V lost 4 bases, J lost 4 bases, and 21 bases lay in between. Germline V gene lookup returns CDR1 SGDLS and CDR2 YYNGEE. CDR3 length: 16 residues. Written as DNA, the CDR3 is TGTGCCAGCAGCCTCACCTTGTCCGACAGAGATTACGAGCAGTACTTC. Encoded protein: CASSLTLSDRDYEQYF. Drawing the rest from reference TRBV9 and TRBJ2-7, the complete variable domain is DSGVTQTPKHLITATGQRVTLRCSPRSGDLSVYWYQQSLDQGLQFLIQYYNGEERAKGNILERFSAQQFPDLHSELNLSSLELGDSALYFCASSLTLSDRDYEQYFGPGTRLTVT.

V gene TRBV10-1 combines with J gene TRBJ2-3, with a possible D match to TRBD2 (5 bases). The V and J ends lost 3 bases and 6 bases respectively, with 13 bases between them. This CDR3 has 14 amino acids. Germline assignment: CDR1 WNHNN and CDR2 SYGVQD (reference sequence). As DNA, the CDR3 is TGCGCCAGCAGTGAAACTCTGGGAGCGGATACGCAGTATTTT. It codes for CASSETLGADTQYF.

DNA for the CDR3: TGTGCCAGCAGCCTCGCGGACTTCGTCACTGAAGCTTTCTTT. This translates into CASSLADFVTEAFF. This chain links TRBV11-2 with TRBJ1-1, with unresolved D. The CDR3 sequence is 14 residues long. The germline CDR1 and CDR2 sequences are SGHAT and FQNNGV. V was clipped by 5 bases and J by 4 bases, with 14 bases between them. The full variable domain, rest sourced from reference TRBV11-2 and TRBJ1-1, is EAGVAQSPRYKIIEKRQSVAFWCNPISGHATLYWYQQILGQGPKLLIQFQNNGVVDDSQLPKDRFSAERLKGVDSTLKIQPAKLEDSAVYLCASSLADFVTEAFFGQGTRLTVV.

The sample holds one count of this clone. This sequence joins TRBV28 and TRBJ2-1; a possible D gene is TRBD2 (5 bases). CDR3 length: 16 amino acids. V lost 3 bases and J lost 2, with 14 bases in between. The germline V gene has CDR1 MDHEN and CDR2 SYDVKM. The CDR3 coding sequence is TGTGCCAGCAGTTTGGCTGCCGGGGTGGCCTACAATGAGCAGTTCTTC. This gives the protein CASSLAAGVAYNEQFF.

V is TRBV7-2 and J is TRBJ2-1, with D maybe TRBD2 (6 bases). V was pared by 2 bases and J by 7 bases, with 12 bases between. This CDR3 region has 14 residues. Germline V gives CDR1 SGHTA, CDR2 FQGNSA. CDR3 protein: CASSLSRGRNEQFF. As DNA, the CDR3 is TGTGCCAGCAGCTTATCGCGGGGCCGGAATGAGCAGTTCTTC.

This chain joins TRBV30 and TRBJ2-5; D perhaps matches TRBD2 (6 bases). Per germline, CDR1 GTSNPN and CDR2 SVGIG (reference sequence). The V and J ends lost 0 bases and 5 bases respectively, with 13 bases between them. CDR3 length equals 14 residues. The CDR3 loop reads CAWSVRSGWETQYF. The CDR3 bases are TGTGCCTGGAGTGTACGGAGCGGGTGGGAGACCCAGTACTTC.

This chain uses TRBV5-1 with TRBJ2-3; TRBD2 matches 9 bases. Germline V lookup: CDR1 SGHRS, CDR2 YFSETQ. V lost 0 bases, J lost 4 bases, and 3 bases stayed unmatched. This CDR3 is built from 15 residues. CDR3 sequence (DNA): TGCGCCAGCAGCTTGGAGGTAGCGGGAGCAGATACGCAGTATTTT. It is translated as CASSLEVAGADTQYF.

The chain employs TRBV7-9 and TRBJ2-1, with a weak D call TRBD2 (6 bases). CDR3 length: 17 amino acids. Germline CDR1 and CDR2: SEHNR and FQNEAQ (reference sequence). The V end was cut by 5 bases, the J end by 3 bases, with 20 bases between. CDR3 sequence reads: CASSHPGSAGRYNEQFF. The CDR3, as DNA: TGTGCCAGCAGCCATCCCGGGTCAGCGGGCCGCTACAATGAGCAGTTCTTC.

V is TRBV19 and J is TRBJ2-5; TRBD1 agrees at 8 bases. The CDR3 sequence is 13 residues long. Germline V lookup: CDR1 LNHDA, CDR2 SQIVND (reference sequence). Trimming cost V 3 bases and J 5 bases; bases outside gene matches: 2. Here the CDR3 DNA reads TGTGCCAGTAGTATCGGACAGGGTGAGACCCAGTACTTC. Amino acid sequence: CASSIGQGETQYF.